Listed below are T cell receptor beta chains from one sample, sequenced in a study of CXCR3-negative and CXCR3-positive naive CD8 T cells. No DNA is given; TCRdb re-called the 5' RACE reads and lists each CDR3 protein once. In total, the table holds about 89,000 distinct CDR3 sequences. Sample: naive CXCR3+ CD8+ T cells from blood. These receptors originate from a human donor in good health. Some clones in this sample may be carry-over from other donors' samples. CDR3s include the opening cysteine and the closing phenylalanine or tryptophan. Fields, in order: J gene, V gene, CDR3 protein.

TRBJ2-1,TRBV29-1,CSVAGGFGVVNEQFF
TRBJ1-1,TRBV5-5,CASSSGELDTEAFF
TRBJ2-1,TRBV29-1,CSVNREPEQFF
TRBJ1-3,TRBV9,CTSSVERLSGNTIYF
TRBJ1-1,TRBV5-6,CASSFGTDLPEAFF
TRBJ2-5,TRBV19,CATSGWDDQETQYF
TRBJ2-5,TRBV4-2,CASSQDVASGDPRETQYF
TRBJ2-7,TRBV11-2,CASLGTDPYEQYF
TRBJ2-5,TRBV7-2,CASGGFQETQYF
TRBJ2-7,TRBV5-1,CASNSFSYEQYF
TRBJ1-5,TRBV15,CATSREHSNQPQHF
TRBJ2-1,TRBV20-1,CSARVGTSDINEQFF
TRBJ2-3,TRBV9,CASSSPILTSTDTQYF
TRBJ2-7,TRBV4-3,CASSQARTGSHEQYF
TRBJ2-7,TRBV7-9,CASSFGGGPCEQYF
TRBJ2-2,TRBV15,CATRGPNTGELFF
TRBJ1-1,TRBV14,CASSQDVSVVVNF
TRBJ2-6,TRBV28,CASSPSISGANVLTF
TRBJ2-1,TRBV30,CAWKRKTWDNEQFF
TRBJ2-5,TRBV5-1,CASSLRVEETQYF
TRBJ2-2,TRBV2,CASRGTGELFF
TRBJ2-7,TRBV4-3,CASSQDREDTYEQYF
TRBJ1-5,TRBV5-4,CASSLGQGLNQPQHF
TRBJ2-1,TRBV6-2/TRBV6-3,CASSFTGTRWNEQFF
TRBJ2-5,TRBV5-6,CASSFYETQYF
TRBJ2-3,TRBV28,CASSVGGYDTQYF
TRBJ2-2,TRBV4-3,CASSQDRGNTGELFF
TRBJ2-7,TRBV28,CASSLADRPPYEQYF
TRBJ2-7,TRBV7-2,CASSLGAQAYEQYF
TRBJ1-2,TRBV15,CATSRDFGDTLNYGYTF
TRBJ2-5,TRBV27,CASNLEAGGPEETQYF
TRBJ2-2,TRBV21-1,CASSNQRGGAKTGELFF
TRBJ2-3,TRBV5-1,CASSPAGGSADTQYF
TRBJ2-1,TRBV7-6,CASSSTPLVAGPYNEQFF
TRBJ2-7,TRBV20-1,CSAMGGDGYEQYF
TRBJ1-1,TRBV28,CASTHEGEFAGTEAFF
TRBJ2-7,TRBV6-6,CASSSGSEQYF
TRBJ2-3,TRBV6-6,CASSYHGEATDTQYF
TRBJ2-1,TRBV3-1,CASSLTSAGPLYNEQFF
TRBJ2-7,TRBV6-5,CASSFNIEPYEQYF
TRBJ2-7,TRBV5-1,CASSSGQGPLEQYF